The 2 T cell receptor beta chains given below trace back to one sample, sequenced in a study of beta chain features in type 1 diabetes. The study reverse transcribed the entire isolated RNA, so it sequenced expressed TCRB transcripts. Data came from immunoSEQ multiplex PCR; TCRdb stores just in-frame clones and leaves some out. Altogether some 250,000 clones are present, about 11% being singletons, with the ten largest covering around 0.017%. Their specific antigens are unknown. General study findings and limits: Shortening that was moderate but significant affected the TCRB CDR3s of Type 1 diabetes patients in all four CD4+ subsets.

The material sequenced was naive CD4+ T cells from blood. These receptor sequences come from a man aged 25-45 years with type 1 diabetes.

This clone was detected only a few times. DNA of the CDR3: TGTGCCAGCAGTTACCACAGGGGGCTAAGGACTGAAGCTTTCTTT. Its protein product is CASSYHRGLRTEAFF. This rearrangement joins TRBV27 to TRBJ1-1; 9 bases fit TRBD1. After removal of 4 bases from V and 5 bases from J, the junction contained 8 bases not matched to a gene. The germline V gene has CDR1 MNHEY and CDR2 SMNVEV (reference sequence). This CDR3 is built from 15 residues.

This clone was observed a few times. This rearrangement joins TRBV7-9 to TRBJ2-5; 7 bases agree with TRBD2. Germline CDR1 is SEHNR and CDR2 is FQNEAQ (reference sequence). This CDR3 contains 15 residues. J was trimmed by 5 bases and V by 5 bases; bases with no gene match: 11. CDR3 bases: TGTGCCAGCAGCCCTATAGCGGGCCGGTGGGAGACCCAGTACTTC. Translated: CASSPIAGRWETQYF.